The clone carrying this T cell receptor beta chain is a singleton in its sample. Sample treatment: preoperative locoregional IRX-2 cytokine immunotherapy. Patients received preoperative, locoregional IRX-2 cytokine immunotherapy in a phase Ib study. V lost 1 base and J lost 0, with 8 bases in between. The germline V gene encodes CDR1 SGHTA and CDR2 FQGTGA. The CDR3 consists of 15 residues. The data belong to a study of preoperative IRX-2 immunotherapy in early breast cancer. Generated by immunoSEQ multiplex PCR, the TCRdb table keeps only in-frame clones and is missing some. The sample comprises more than 50,000 clones, roughly 94% of which are singletons, and roughly 1.5% rests with the top ten.

This sequence was found in a human donor with breast cancer. This sample was obtained from a patient treated with IRX-2 immunotherapy. The chain has TRBV7-3 and TRBJ2-3; D is unclear. CDR3 coding DNA: TGTGCCAGCAGCTTAAACCTTGTTAGCACAGATACGCAGTATTTT. It is translated as CASSLNLVSTDTQYF.